Detailed here is one T cell receptor (beta chain). Antigen: not known. Germline CDR1 reads SGHTA; CDR2 reads FQGNSA. V lost 4 bases and J lost 1, with 14 bases in between. This CDR3 has 16 amino acids. The data derive from a study of T cell responses to AZD1222 COVID-19 vaccine. Method: immunoSEQ multiplex PCR; TCRdb's copy keeps in-frame clones and lacks some. Here the sample spans around 84,000 clones, 88% being singletons. Overall study results and limits: Among vaccine-associated CD4 TCRs, coverage spanned spike, with dominance at 160-218 and 743-854. Seropositivity was recorded at baseline in only six AZD1222 recipients. Most donors were white British, females outnumbered males, and clonal diversity was possibly underestimated.

This chain uses TRBV7-2 with TRBJ2-1, with D possibly being TRBD1 or TRBD2 (5 bases each). This sequence originates from an adult in good health. This specimen was peripheral blood, taken on day 0 of AZD1222 vaccination. CDR3 in amino acids: CASSYGGARSYNEQFF. The CDR3 bases are TGTGCCAGCAGCTATGGGGGAGCCCGGTCCTACAATGAGCAGTTCTTC.